Presented here are 8 T cell receptor beta chains from one specimen sequenced in a study of beta chain features in type 1 diabetes. TCRB transcripts that were expressed got sequenced, as all of the isolated RNA had been reverse transcribed. The assay was immunoSEQ multiplex PCR, and TCRdb's table has in-frame clones only and misses some. The sample includes 500,000 to 700,000 clones, 15% to 19% seen only once; the top ten take around 0.1%. Specimen: naive CD4+ T cells from blood. The receptors shown here come from a man aged 18 to 30 in good health.

The rearrangement links TRBV19 to TRBJ1-2, with D possibly being TRBD1 (6 bases). CDR1 is LNHDA and CDR2 is SQIVND in the germline V gene (reference sequence). This CDR3 contains 14 residues. Trimming took off 6 bases at V and 7 bases at J, with 18 bases between the two ends. CDR3 sequence reads: CASRFWAGDGGYTF. The CDR3 DNA reads TGTGCCAGTAGATTTTGGGCAGGGGATGGTGGCTACACCTTC.

The V gene is TRBV7-2, the J gene TRBJ2-7, with 7 nucleotides matching TRBD2. The CDR3 length is 13 residues. Germline V gene sequence: CDR1 SGHTA, CDR2 FQGNSA. J was trimmed by 7 bases and V by 0 bases; bases with no gene match: 3. The CDR3 DNA follows: TGTGCCAGCAGCTTAGCGGGAGGGTCTGAGCAGTACTTC. Translation: CASSLAGGSEQYF.

In its sample, this clone was seen a few times. The chain is built from TRBV19 and TRBJ1-1; D gene unclear. The CDR3 is 16 amino acids. CDR1 LNHDA and CDR2 SQIVND come from the germline V gene (reference sequence). The V gene lost 5 bases and the J gene lost 1 base, with 17 bases spanning the gap. CDR3 protein: CASSRPDVGKNTEAFF. As DNA, the CDR3 is TGTGCCAGTAGTCGTCCCGATGTAGGGAAGAACACTGAAGCTTTCTTT.

This clone was detected a few times. The chain uses TRBV12-5 and TRBJ2-2, with 9 bases aligning to TRBD2. V lost 6 bases to trimming and J lost 8 bases; unmatched junction nucleotides: 7. The CDR3 is 14 amino acids. Germline V lookup: CDR1 LGHNT, CDR2 FRNRAP. The CDR3 DNA is TGTGCTAGTGGCCATGGAGCGGGAGGAGGGGAGCTGTTTTTT. Its translation: CASGHGAGGGELFF. The whole variable domain, remainder taken from reference TRBV12-5 and TRBJ2-2, is DARVTQTPRHKVTEMGQEVTMRCQPILGHNTVFWYRQTMMQGLELLAYFRNRAPLDDSGMPKDRFSAEMPDATLATLKIQPSEPRDSAVYFCASGHGAGGGELFFGEGSRLTVL.

This clone has a handful of counts. CDR3 bases: TGTGCCAGCAGCCCCTTCTCGGGACAGCAACACTATGGCTACACCTTC. The encoded protein is CASSPFSGQQHYGYTF. The V gene is TRBV9, the J gene TRBJ1-2, with 7 bases aligning to TRBD1. The ends lost 4 bases at V and 3 bases at J; junction bases unmatched: 12. The CDR3 totals 16 residues. Germline V CDR1 and CDR2: SGDLS, YYNGEE.

This clone has a handful of counts. Other DNA sequences in the same sample also yield this CDR3. CDR3 sequence reads: CASSPNYEQYF. CDR3 bases: TGTGCCAGCTCACCTAACTACGAGCAGTACTTC. The V and J genes are TRBV18 and TRBJ2-7, with unresolved D. This CDR3 region has 11 residues. Trimming shortened V by 3 bases and J by 3 bases, and 3 bases separated the two germline ends. The germline V gene has CDR1 KGHSH and CDR2 LQKENI.

The chain couples TRBV9 to TRBJ2-5, with TRBD1 identical over 11 bases. The CDR3 runs 15 residues. Germline lookup yields CDR1 SGDLS and CDR2 YYNGEE. Trimming took 4 bases from V and 1 from J; bases not matched to a gene: 3. This CDR3 reads CASSTGTGGQETQYF. As DNA, the CDR3 is TGTGCCAGCAGCACGGGGACAGGGGGCCAAGAGACCCAGTACTTC.

This clone has a handful of counts. The chain employs TRBV7-2 and TRBJ1-3; D unresolved. Germline assignment: CDR1 SGHTA and CDR2 FQGNSA. V dropped 1 base and J dropped 5 bases, with 12 bases sitting between them. CDR3 length equals 15 residues. The CDR3 protein is CASSLGPIGRNTIYF. CDR3 DNA sequence: TGTGCCAGCAGCTTAGGGCCTATTGGGAGAAACACCATATATTTT.